Each of the 21 T cell receptor beta chains below was sequenced from the same sample in a study of cytomegalovirus exposure and HLA in healthy donors. The PCR ran on 60 Vbeta and 13 Jbeta primers. Profiling relied on immunoSEQ multiplex PCR, and the TCRdb table lists in-frame clones only, not all of them. The sample shows approximately 190,000 clones, 65% to 85% of them seen only once. The sample taken for sequencing was PBMCs. These receptors were taken from a woman under 40 in good health and CMV-seropositive.

This chain uses TRBV6-5 with TRBJ2-5, with D possibly being TRBD1 (7 bases). Germline values: CDR1 MNHEY, CDR2 SVGAGI. V lost 6 bases and J 1 base, leaving 12 bases between the germline ends. This CDR3 spans 14 amino acids. CDR3 sequence: CASREGARQETQYF. For the CDR3, the DNA is TGTGCCAGCAGGGAGGGGGCGCGCCAAGAGACCCAGTACTTC.

The V call is TRBV5-4, the J call TRBJ2-7; 8 bases agree with TRBD2. The J segment lost 5 bases and the V segment lost 4 bases, leaving 11 bases of the junction unmatched. Germline V gene sequence: CDR1 SGHNT, CDR2 YYREEE (reference sequence). CDR3 length: 15 amino acids. The CDR3 here is CASSPRRGGPNEQYF. The CDR3, as DNA: TGTGCCAGCAGCCCGCGCCGGGGGGGCCCGAACGAGCAGTACTTC.

The chain recombines TRBV9 with TRBJ2-2; maybe TRBD1 (6 bases). Germline CDR1 SGDLS, CDR2 YYNGEE. V lost 0 bases and J 5 bases, leaving 17 bases between the germline ends. The CDR3 is made up of 17 amino acids. The CDR3: CASSVGAGTRRTGELFF. Written as DNA, the CDR3 is TGTGCCAGCAGCGTAGGAGCAGGGACAAGGAGGACCGGGGAGCTGTTTTTT.

V usage is TRBV10-1 and J usage is TRBJ1-5; 8 nucleotides agree with TRBD1. The CDR3 sequence is 14 residues long. Germline trimming cut 9 bases from V and 5 bases from J; bases unmatched to any gene: 9. In germline, CDR1 is WNHNN, CDR2 SYGVQD (reference sequence). This chain's CDR3 is CASRGDRGDQPQHF. CDR3 in DNA: TGCGCCAGTCGGGGTGACAGGGGAGATCAGCCCCAGCATTTT.

V is TRBV6-5 and J is TRBJ2-4, with D unclear. Germline CDR1 and CDR2: MNHEY and SVGAGI. Trimming took 7 bases from V and 6 from J, leaving 7 bases between them. This CDR3 has 11 residues. The CDR3 loop is CASTLGNIQYF. The CDR3 coding sequence is TGTGCCAGCACCCTCGGAAACATTCAGTACTTC.

The genes are TRBV5-6 and TRBJ2-3, with 8 bases lining up with TRBD1. V dropped 1 base and J dropped 4; count of bases not matched to a gene: 5. This CDR3 contains 15 residues. Per the germline V gene, CDR1 is SGHDT and CDR2 is YYEEEE. CDR3 sequence: CASSLNGQGPDTQYF. In DNA, the CDR3 is TGTGCCAGCAGCTTGAATGGACAGGGCCCAGATACGCAGTATTTT.

The chain uses TRBV7-9 and TRBJ2-7; tentative D call: TRBD2 (7 bases). Germline V gene sequence: CDR1 SEHNR, CDR2 FQNEAQ (reference sequence). Trimming took off 5 bases at V and 5 bases at J, with 16 bases between the two ends. This CDR3 comprises 14 residues. The CDR3 spells CASSLEGGHHEQYF. The CDR3 DNA reads TGTGCCAGCAGCCTTGAGGGGGGGCACCACGAGCAGTACTTC.

The rearrangement uses TRBV18 and TRBJ1-4; D uncertain. The CDR3 extends over 13 amino acids. V dropped 6 bases and J dropped 4 bases, with 9 bases sitting between them. CDR1 and CDR2 (germline): KGHSH, LQKENI. CDR3 sequence (DNA): TGTGCCAGCTCCCTAAAGAATAATGAAAAACTGTTTTTT. Encoded protein: CASSLKNNEKLFF.

This clone was seen more than once but under ten times. The junction and the germline gene differ at one end; a read error may be behind it. This chain connects TRBV7-9 to TRBJ1-1; D perhaps matches TRBD1 (6 bases). The germline V gene has CDR1 SEHNR and CDR2 FQNEAQ (reference sequence). This CDR3 comprises 17 residues. The CDR3 region has the DNA TGTTCCAGCAGCTTAATCCCAGGGGAGTCATTGAACACTGAAGCTTTCTTT. Translation: CSSSLIPGESLNTEAFF.

This chain links TRBV5-1 with TRBJ2-5; TRBD2 matches at 15 bases. The CDR3 is made up of 17 amino acids. V shed 3 bases, J shed 1 base, and the junction held 4 bases outside the gene matches. Germline V gives CDR1 SGHRS, CDR2 YFSETQ. The CDR3 DNA follows: TGCGCCAGCAGCTGGGGACTAGCGGGGGGATCCCAAGAGACCCAGTACTTC. It translates to CASSWGLAGGSQETQYF.

The chain has TRBV2 and TRBJ2-3, with TRBD2 identical over 10 bases. In germline, CDR1 is SNHLY, CDR2 FYNNEI. V was clipped by 7 bases and J by 0 bases; unmatched bases: 4. The CDR3 runs 15 residues. The CDR3 reads CASKGLAMSTDTQYF. CDR3 in DNA: TGTGCCAGCAAGGGACTAGCGATGAGCACAGATACGCAGTATTTT.

The chain uses TRBV7-8 and TRBJ1-1; D may be TRBD1 (5 bases). The V gene's germline CDR1 is SGHVS and CDR2 FQNEAQ. There are 15 residues in the CDR3. Trimming left V 2 bases short and J 0 bases short, with 10 bases between. In DNA form, the CDR3 reads TGTGCCAGCAGCTTAAGCAGGGCTTTGAACACTGAAGCTTTCTTT. It codes for CASSLSRALNTEAFF.

The sample holds one count of this clone. This chain joins TRBV4-1 and TRBJ2-7; maybe TRBD1 (6 bases). In germline, CDR1 is MGHRA, CDR2 YSYEKL. The CDR3 sequence is 15 residues long. The germline V and J ends were trimmed by 3 bases and 0 bases, with 12 bases remaining between them. CDR3 loop: CASSQPGHSSYEQYF. The CDR3 nucleotides are TGCGCCAGCAGCCAGCCGGGACATAGCTCCTACGAGCAGTACTTC.

This clone was seen a handful of times. The chain couples TRBV10-3 to TRBJ2-3, with D perhaps matching TRBD1 (6 bases). The CDR3 runs to 17 residues. The germline V and J ends were trimmed by 6 bases and 1 base, with 20 bases remaining between them. Germline lookup yields CDR1 ENHRY and CDR2 SYGVKD. The chain's CDR3 is CAISPLTGSIGTDTQYF. The CDR3 DNA is TGTGCCATCAGCCCCCTGACAGGTTCAATCGGCACAGATACGCAGTATTTT.

The chain's CDR3 is CASSRDKANYGYTF. CDR3 bases: TGTGCCAGCAGTCGGGACAAAGCTAACTATGGCTACACCTTC. The chain combines TRBV2 with TRBJ1-2; possible D gene TRBD1, 6 bases. In germline, CDR1 is SNHLY, CDR2 FYNNEI. The CDR3 extends over 14 amino acids. V was shortened by 5 bases and J by 0 bases, with 10 bases between the two germline ends.

This clone was counted a few times. CDR3 in amino acids: CAISESSTGANVLTF. The CDR3 DNA sequence: TGTGCCATCAGTGAGTCGTCTACTGGGGCCAACGTCCTGACTTTC. The V call is TRBV10-3, the J call TRBJ2-6, with D unresolved. V lost 0 bases and J 2 bases, leaving 5 bases between the germline ends. Germline assignment: CDR1 ENHRY and CDR2 SYGVKD. This CDR3 comprises 15 residues.

The chain joins TRBV5-4 to TRBJ1-2; D is possibly TRBD1 (6 bases). Germline assignment: CDR1 SGHNT and CDR2 YYREEE (reference sequence). The CDR3 has 16 amino acids. V was shortened by 2 bases and J by 0 bases, with 14 bases between the two germline ends. The CDR3 region is CASSLQGTLANYGYTF. The CDR3 bases are TGTGCCAGCAGCTTACAGGGCACTTTAGCTAACTATGGCTACACCTTC.

The chain uses TRBV7-8 and TRBJ1-3; D call uncertain. Trimming took off 2 bases at V and 2 bases at J, with 13 bases between the two ends. The CDR3 contains 16 residues. Looked up from germline, CDR1 is SGHVS and CDR2 is FQNEAQ. This CDR3 is CASSLMVRGTGNTIYF. CDR3 DNA: TGTGCCAGCAGCTTAATGGTTCGGGGTACTGGAAACACCATATATTTT. Combining the CDR3 with reference TRBV7-8 and TRBJ1-3 gives the whole variable domain GAGVSQSPRYKVAKRGQDVALRCDPISGHVSLFWYQQALGQGPEFLTYFQNEAQLDKSGLPSDRFFAERPEGSVSTLKIQRTQQEDSAVYLCASSLMVRGTGNTIYFGEGSWLTVV.

V and J are TRBV4-2 and TRBJ2-3; 9 bases match TRBD2. The germline V gene encodes CDR1 LGHNA and CDR2 YNFKEQ. The junction had 12 bases not matched to a gene; V was cut back by 1 base and J by 1 base. The CDR3 length is 19 residues. CDR3 DNA sequence: TGTGCCAGCAGCCAAGGTGGACGCGGGGGGGCTTGGGGCACAGATACGCAGTATTTT. Its protein is CASSQGGRGGAWGTDTQYF.

The rearrangement links TRBV19 to TRBJ2-3; a possible D gene is TRBD2 (5 bases). CDR3 size: 17 residues. Trimming took 3 bases from V and 2 from J, leaving 18 bases between them. The germline V gene has CDR1 LNHDA and CDR2 SQIVND (reference sequence). CDR3 bases: TGTGCCAGTAGTATCCTACGGGGTGGGTCTGACACAGATACGCAGTATTTT. Translation gives CASSILRGGSDTDTQYF.

The chain recombines TRBV4-1 with TRBJ2-1, with 13 bases that match TRBD2. The CDR3 runs 18 residues. The germline V gene has CDR1 MGHRA and CDR2 YSYEKL. V lost 0 bases to trimming and J lost 4 bases; unmatched junction nucleotides: 6. The chain's CDR3 is CASSQETSGGAQYNEQFF. The CDR3 DNA reads as TGCGCCAGCAGCCAAGAAACTAGCGGGGGGGCACAGTACAATGAGCAGTTCTTC.